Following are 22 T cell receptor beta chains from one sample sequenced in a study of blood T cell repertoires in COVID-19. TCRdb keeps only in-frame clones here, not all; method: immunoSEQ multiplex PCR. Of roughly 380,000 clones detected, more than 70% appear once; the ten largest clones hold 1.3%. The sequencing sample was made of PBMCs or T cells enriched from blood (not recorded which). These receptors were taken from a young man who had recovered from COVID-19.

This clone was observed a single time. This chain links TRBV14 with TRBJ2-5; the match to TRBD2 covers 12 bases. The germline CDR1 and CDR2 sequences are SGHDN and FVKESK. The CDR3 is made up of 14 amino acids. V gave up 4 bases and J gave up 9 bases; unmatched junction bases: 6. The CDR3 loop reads CASSPAGTSGSQYF. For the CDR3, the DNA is TGTGCCAGCAGCCCAGCCGGGACTAGCGGGTCCCAGTACTTC.

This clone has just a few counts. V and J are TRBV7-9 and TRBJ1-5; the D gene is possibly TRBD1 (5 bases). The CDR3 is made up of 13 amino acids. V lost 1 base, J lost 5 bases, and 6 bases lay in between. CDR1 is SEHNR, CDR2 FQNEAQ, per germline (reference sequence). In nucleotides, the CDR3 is TGTGCCAGCAGCTTAGAGGGGTATCAGCCCCAGCATTTT. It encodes CASSLEGYQPQHF.

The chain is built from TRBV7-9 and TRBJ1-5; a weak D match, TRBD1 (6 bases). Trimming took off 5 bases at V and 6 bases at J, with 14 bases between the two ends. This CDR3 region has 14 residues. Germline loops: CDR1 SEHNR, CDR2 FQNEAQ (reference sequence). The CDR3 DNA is TGTGCCAGCAGCGAGGCAGGGGTGGTTCAGCCCCAGCATTTT. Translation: CASSEAGVVQPQHF.

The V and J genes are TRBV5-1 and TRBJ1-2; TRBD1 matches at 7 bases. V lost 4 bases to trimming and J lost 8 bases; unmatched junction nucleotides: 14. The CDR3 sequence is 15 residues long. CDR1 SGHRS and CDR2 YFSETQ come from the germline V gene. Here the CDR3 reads CASSPSTGTARGYTF. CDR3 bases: TGCGCCAGCAGCCCCTCCACGGGGACAGCGAGAGGCTACACCTTC.

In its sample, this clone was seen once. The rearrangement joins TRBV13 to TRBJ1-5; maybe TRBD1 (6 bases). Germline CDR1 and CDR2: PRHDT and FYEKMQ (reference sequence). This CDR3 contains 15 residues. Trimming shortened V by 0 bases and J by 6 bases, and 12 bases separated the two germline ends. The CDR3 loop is CASSLGKGGGQPQHF. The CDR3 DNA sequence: TGTGCCAGCAGCTTAGGAAAGGGGGGGGGTCAGCCCCAGCATTTT.

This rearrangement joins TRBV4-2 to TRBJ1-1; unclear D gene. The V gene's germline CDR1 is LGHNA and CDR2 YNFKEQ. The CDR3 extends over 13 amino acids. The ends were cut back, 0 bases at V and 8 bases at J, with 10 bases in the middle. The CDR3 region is CASSQDTKTEAFF. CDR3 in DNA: TGTGCCAGCAGCCAAGATACGAAAACAGAAGCTTTCTTT.

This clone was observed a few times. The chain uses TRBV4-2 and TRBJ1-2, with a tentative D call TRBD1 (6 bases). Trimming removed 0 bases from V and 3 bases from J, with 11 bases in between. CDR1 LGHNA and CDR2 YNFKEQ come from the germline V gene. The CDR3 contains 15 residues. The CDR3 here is CASSQDFRGDYGYTF. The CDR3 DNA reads TGTGCCAGCAGCCAAGATTTCAGGGGAGACTATGGCTACACCTTC.

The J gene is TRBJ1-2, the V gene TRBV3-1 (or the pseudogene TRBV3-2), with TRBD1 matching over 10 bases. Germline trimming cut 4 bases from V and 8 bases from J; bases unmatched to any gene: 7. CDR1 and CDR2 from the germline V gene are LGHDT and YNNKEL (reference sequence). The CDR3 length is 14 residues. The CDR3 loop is CASSPGQGKWGYTF. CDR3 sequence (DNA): TGTGCCAGCAGCCCGGGACAGGGGAAATGGGGCTACACCTTC.

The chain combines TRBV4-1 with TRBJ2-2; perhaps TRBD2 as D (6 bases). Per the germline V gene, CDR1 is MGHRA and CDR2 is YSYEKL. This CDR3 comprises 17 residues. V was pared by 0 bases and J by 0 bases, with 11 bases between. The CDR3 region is CASSQDLEGSNTGELFF. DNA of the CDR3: TGCGCCAGCAGCCAAGATTTGGAGGGTTCGAACACCGGGGAGCTGTTTTTT.

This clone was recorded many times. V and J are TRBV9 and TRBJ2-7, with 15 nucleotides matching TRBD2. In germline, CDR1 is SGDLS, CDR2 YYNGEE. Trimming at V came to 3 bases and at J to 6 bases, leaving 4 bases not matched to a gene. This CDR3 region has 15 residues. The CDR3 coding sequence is TGTGCCAGCAGCGCAGGGACTAGCGGGGGGATCGAGCAGTACTTC. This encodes CASSAGTSGGIEQYF.

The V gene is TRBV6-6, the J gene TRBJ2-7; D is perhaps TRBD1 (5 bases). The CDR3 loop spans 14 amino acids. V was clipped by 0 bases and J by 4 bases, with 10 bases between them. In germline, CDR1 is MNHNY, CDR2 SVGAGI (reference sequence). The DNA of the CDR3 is TGTGCCAGCAGTTACTCGAGGCAGGGTTACGAGCAGTACTTC. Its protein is CASSYSRQGYEQYF.

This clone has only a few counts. CDR3 bases: TGTGCCAGCAGTCCGACAGTCTCTGGAAACACCATATATTTT. It is translated as CASSPTVSGNTIYF. The chain carries TRBV6-5 and TRBJ1-3; perhaps TRBD1 as D (5 bases). V lost 5 bases to trimming and J lost 0 bases, with 8 bases between them. The CDR3 runs to 14 residues. Germline lookup yields CDR1 MNHEY and CDR2 SVGAGI.

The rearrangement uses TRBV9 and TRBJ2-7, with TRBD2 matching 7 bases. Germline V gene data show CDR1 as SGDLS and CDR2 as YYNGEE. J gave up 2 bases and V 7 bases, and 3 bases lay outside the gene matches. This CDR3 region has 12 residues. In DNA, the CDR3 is TGTGCCAGCGGGGGGGAAACCTACGAGCAGTACTTC. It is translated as CASGGETYEQYF.

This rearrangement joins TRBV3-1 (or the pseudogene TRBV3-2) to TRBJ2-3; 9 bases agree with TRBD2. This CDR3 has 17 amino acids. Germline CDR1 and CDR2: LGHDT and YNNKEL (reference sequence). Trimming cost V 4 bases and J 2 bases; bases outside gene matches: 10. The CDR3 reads CASSPISGGTYTDTQYF. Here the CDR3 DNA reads TGTGCCAGCAGCCCCATCAGCGGGGGGACGTACACAGATACGCAGTATTTT.

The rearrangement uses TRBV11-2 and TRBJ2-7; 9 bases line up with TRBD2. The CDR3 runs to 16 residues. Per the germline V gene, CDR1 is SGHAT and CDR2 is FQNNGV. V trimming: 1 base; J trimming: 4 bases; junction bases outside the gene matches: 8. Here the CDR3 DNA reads TGTGCCAGCAGCTTAGTACGTAGCGGGGGAGCATACGAGCAGTACTTC. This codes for CASSLVRSGGAYEQYF. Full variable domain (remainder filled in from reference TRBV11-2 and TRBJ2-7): EAGVAQSPRYKIIEKRQSVAFWCNPISGHATLYWYQQILGQGPKLLIQFQNNGVVDDSQLPKDRFSAERLKGVDSTLKIQPAKLEDSAVYLCASSLVRSGGAYEQYFGPGTRLTVT.

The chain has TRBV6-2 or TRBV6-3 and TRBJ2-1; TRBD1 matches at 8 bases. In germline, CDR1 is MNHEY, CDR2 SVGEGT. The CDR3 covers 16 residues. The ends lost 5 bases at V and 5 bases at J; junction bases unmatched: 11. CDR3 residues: CASSQNSGTGHNEQFF. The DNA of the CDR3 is TGTGCCAGCAGTCAAAATTCCGGGACAGGACACAATGAGCAGTTCTTC.

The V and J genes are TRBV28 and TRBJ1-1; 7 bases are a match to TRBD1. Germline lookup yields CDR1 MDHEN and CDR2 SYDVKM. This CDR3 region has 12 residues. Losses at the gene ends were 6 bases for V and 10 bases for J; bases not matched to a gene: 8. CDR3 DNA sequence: TGTGCCAGCAGCCAACAGGCAGGGGGAGCTTTCTTT. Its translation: CASSQQAGGAFF.

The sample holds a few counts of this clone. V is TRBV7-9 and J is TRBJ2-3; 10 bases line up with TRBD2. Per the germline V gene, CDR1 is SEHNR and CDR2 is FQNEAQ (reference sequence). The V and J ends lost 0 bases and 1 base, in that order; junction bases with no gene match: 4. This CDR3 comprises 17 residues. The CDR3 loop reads CASSLAVLAGRTDTQYF. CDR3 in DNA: TGTGCCAGCAGCTTAGCAGTACTAGCGGGGCGCACAGATACGCAGTATTTT. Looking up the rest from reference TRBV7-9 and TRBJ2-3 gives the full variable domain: DTGVSQNPRHKITKRGQNVTFRCDPISEHNRLYWYRQTLGQGPEFLTYFQNEAQLEKSRLLSDRFSAERPKGSFSTLEIQRTEQGDSAMYLCASSLAVLAGRTDTQYFGPGTRLTVL.

This CDR3 reads CASSQYLDRDQPQHF. The CDR3 DNA reads TGTGCCAGCAGTCAATACTTGGACAGGGATCAGCCCCAGCATTTT. The chain employs TRBV6-2 or TRBV6-3 and TRBJ1-5, with 8 positions matching TRBD1. The CDR3 has 15 residues. Trimming took 5 bases from V and 5 from J; bases not matched to a gene: 8. Germline V CDR1 and CDR2: MNHEY, SVGEGT.

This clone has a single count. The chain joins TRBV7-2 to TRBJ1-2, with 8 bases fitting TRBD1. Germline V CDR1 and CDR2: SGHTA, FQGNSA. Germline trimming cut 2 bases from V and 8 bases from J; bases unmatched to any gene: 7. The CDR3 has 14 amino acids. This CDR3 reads CASSLPPRGLGYTF. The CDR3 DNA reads TGTGCCAGCAGCTTACCCCCCAGGGGGCTAGGCTACACCTTC.

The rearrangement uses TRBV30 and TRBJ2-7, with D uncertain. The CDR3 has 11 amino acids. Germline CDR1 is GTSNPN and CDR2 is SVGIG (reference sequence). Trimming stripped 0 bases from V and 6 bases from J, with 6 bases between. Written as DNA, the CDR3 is TGTGCCTGGAGTGTGTCGAGCGAGCAGTACTTC. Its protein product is CAWSVSSEQYF.

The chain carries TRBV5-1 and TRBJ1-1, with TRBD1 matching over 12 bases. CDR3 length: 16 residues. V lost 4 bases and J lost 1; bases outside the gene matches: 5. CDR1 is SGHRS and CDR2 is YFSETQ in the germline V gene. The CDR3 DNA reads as TGCGCCAGCAGCCCCGGGACAGGGGGCTCGAACACTGAAGCTTTCTTT. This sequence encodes CASSPGTGGSNTEAFF.